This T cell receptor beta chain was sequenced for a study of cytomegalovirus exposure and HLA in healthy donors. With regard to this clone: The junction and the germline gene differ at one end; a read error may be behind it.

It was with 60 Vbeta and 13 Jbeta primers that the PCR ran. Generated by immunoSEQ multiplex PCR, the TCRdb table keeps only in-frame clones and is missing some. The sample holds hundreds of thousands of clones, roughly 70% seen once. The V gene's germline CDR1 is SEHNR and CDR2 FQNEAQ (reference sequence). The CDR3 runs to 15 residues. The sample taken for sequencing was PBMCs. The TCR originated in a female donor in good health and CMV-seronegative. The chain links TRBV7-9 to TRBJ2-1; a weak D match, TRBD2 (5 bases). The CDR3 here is CSSSSAGKAYNEQFF. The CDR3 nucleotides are TGTTCCAGCAGCTCCGCGGGCAAAGCCTACAATGAGCAGTTCTTC.